One T cell receptor beta chain is described in this entry. V was trimmed by 3 bases and J by 5 bases, leaving 10 bases between them. Germline V gene lookup returns CDR1 SGHTA and CDR2 FQGTGA. The CDR3 runs 14 residues. This sample was taken from a study of blood T cell repertoires in COVID-19. Whole-study context: The United States, Italy and Spain were the sources of the acute and convalescent COVID-19 samples. The cDNA or gDNA used as material had been derived from T cells, B-cell-depleted T cells, or PBMCs.

Original methodology: The authors estimated nucleated cell counts from reference gene primer amplification. Profiled with immunoSEQ multiplex PCR; TCRdb holds only in-frame clones, not every one. The V and J calls and clone size are taken from that table; D and trimming were inferred from the DNA. This table holds about 160,000 clones, around 80% found once. The chain couples TRBV7-3 to TRBJ2-2, with D perhaps TRBD1 (6 bases). The TCR originated in a human donor with acute or convalescent COVID-19. The donor label of this sample is uncertain. The sequenced material came from peripheral blood. The CDR3 DNA reads TGTGCCAGCAGCTTCTCAGGGGAAACCGGGGAGCTGTTTTTT. Translating it yields CASSFSGETGELFF.